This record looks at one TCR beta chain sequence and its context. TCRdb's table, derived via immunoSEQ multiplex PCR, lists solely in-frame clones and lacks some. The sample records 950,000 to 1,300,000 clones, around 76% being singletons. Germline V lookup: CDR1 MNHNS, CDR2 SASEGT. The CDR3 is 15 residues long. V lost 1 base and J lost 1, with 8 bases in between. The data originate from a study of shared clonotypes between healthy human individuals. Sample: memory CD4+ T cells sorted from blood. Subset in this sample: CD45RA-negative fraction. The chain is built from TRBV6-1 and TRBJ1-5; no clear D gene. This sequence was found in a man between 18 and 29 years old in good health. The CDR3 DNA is TGTGCCAGCAGTGAAGGATCGAGCAGCAATCAGCCCCAGCATTTT. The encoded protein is CASSEGSSSNQPQHF.